The T cell receptor beta chain described here comes from a study of cytotoxic CD8 clonotypes in ibrutinib-treated CLL. On the study more broadly: Response samples were taken after a median of about 12 months on treatment, range 6 to 36.

The table came from immunoSEQ multiplex PCR; TCRdb's copy has only in-frame clones and leaves some out. Counted here are 100,000 to 150,000 clones, 80% to 90% occurring once; the ten biggest clones make up roughly 1.9%. As input for TCR beta libraries, about 2 micrograms of genomic DNA came from cryopreserved PBMCs. The sequences come from PBMCs, collected after 24 months of ibrutinib treatment. This receptor was obtained from a human donor with chronic lymphocytic leukemia.

CDR3 DNA sequence: TGTGCCAGCAGTTTTTCGGGTTATGGCTACACCTTC. Translating it yields CASSFSGYGYTF. The chain has TRBV27 and TRBJ1-2; no clear D gene. CDR3 length equals 12 residues. The V end was cut by 3 bases, the J end by 5 bases, with 7 bases between. Germline assignment: CDR1 MNHEY and CDR2 SMNVEV (reference sequence).